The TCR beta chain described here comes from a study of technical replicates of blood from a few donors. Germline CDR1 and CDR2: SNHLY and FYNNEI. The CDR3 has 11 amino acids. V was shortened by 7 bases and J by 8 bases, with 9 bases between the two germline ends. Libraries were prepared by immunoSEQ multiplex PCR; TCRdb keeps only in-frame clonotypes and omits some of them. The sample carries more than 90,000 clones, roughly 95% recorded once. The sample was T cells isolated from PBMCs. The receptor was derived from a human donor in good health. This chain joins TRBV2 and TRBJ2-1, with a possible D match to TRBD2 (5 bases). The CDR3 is CASKERDEQFF. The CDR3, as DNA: TGTGCCAGCAAGGAGAGGGATGAGCAGTTCTTC.